This paragraph reports one TCR beta chain. Its antigen is not yet known. The sample holds no much larger clone one base away, and base qualities are not on file. The CDR3 regions of human TCRbeta chains were subjected to immunosequencing. In the source study's methods: TCRs in the repertoires were compared against a reference library of SARS-CoV-2-specific TCRs that had been generated with the MIRA antigen-specificity platform. Breadth was defined as the fraction of unique TCRs that were SARS-CoV-2-associated. Depth was defined as the fraction of total T cells that were SARS-CoV-2-associated. Using the MIRA data, each spike-specific TCR was mapped to the spike region that the TCR reacts to and placed in a CD4 or CD8 class. Log10-transformed breadth and depth values were compared by one-way ANOVA with Sidak's multiple comparisons tests. TCRdb re-hosts the immuneACCESS table, in-frame sequences only. Its copies lack some clones; in the studies checked, an unresolved V gene accounts for under half of them, and the cause for the rest is not known. V, J and clone size are taken as reported in that table, and D and trimming were inferred from the DNA itself. The sample has tens of thousands of clones on record, around three quarters of them singletons. Together, the top ten hold around 45% of the sample.

These data originate in a study of T cell responses to AZD1222 COVID-19 vaccine (dated by TCRdb to 2020 to 2023). Regarding the research as a whole: TCR sequencing covered roughly 230 trial participants: 207 given two doses of AZD1222 and 26 given two doses of MenACWY control vaccine. Enrollment into the trials was organized by age into subgroups of 18-55, 56-69 and 70-plus years, and those subgroups contained around 150, 28 and 57 TCR-sequenced participants, respectively. What the authors observed across the whole study: Because no day 14 peak-response samples were available, the repertoires could be characterized only after the peak T cell response. Conclusions about previously exposed vaccinees were limited because only five to seven AZD1222 recipients were SARS-CoV-2 seropositive at baseline. Vaccine-associated CD4 TCRs spanned the whole spike protein, with dominant responses in regions 160-218 and 743-854. A significant rise in spike-specific TCR breadth and depth was observed after two AZD1222 doses relative to day 0 and relative to MenACWY recipients. Epitopes outside the regions mutated in the B.1.351 and B.1.1.7 variants were reportedly recognized by nearly half of the unique spike-specific TCRs. In the small 56-69-year group, the increase in depth fell short of significance, most likely because of low power. Most participants were white British and females outnumbered males, and the authors suggested that clonal diversity may have been underestimated.

The germline V end is reduced by 4 bases and the J end by 4 bases; junction bases left unmatched: 6. The CDR3 holds 14 amino acids from the cysteine to the phenylalanine. The retained sequence is limited to the CDR3, 42 bases, with the frame set at the first base. From a lookup of the germline V gene, CDR1 and CDR2 are MGHRA and YSYEKL. Explained via the paper, the time point label denotes: about 28 days (+/-7) after the second vaccine dose. AZD1222 recipients given second doses at about 4 weeks or at about 12 weeks were pooled, since spike-specific TCR depth and breadth were not found to differ between the two schedules. Samples from vaccinated people were obtained from the UK trials COV001 and COV002, which included a single-blind randomized controlled phase 2/3 trial of AZD1222 (ChAdOx1 nCoV-19) in healthy adults. For TCRbeta chain sequencing, PBMC samples were collected from trial participants at day 0 and at day 28 after the second dose.

The TCR comes from an adult who received the AZD1222 COVID-19 vaccine. The rearrangement joined TRBV4-1 to TRBJ2-7; TRBD1 agrees with 8 junctional bases. The source was peripheral blood, collected 28 days after the second AZD1222 dose. The DNA is TGCGCCAGCAGCCCCGGGACAGGAGGTTACGAGCAGTACTTC. This yields the protein CASSPGTGGYEQYF.